This T cell receptor (beta chain) is from a study of T cells in Graves' hyperthyroidism and ophthalmopathy. Study observations and caveats: Peripheral blood also featured most of the thyroid clonotypes expanded above 0.001.

TCR beta CDR3 sequences were amplified from RNA transcripts. When the TCR CDR3 underwent first-round RT-PCR, the HTBI primer set was used. MiXCR was run by TCRdb on the multiplex PCR reads, yielding one entry per CDR3 protein. The sample consists of a few hundred thousand distinct CDR3 sequences, roughly 45% of them appearing once. This clonotype was counted many times. What it binds is not known. Criteria for exclusion of patients were uncontrolled infection, other autoimmune disease, pregnancy or lactation. Orbital computed tomography, thyroid ultrasound, serum thyroxine and TRAb, and clinical symptoms together informed the diagnoses. This CDR3 is built from 13 residues. The trim removed 5 bases at V and 3 bases at J, leaving 3 bases unmatched. Germline V gene data show CDR1 as SEHNR and CDR2 as FQNEAQ (reference sequence).

The receptor's source is an adult woman with Graves' disease, either hyperthyroidism or ophthalmopathy (not recorded which). The gene calls are TRBV7-9 and TRBJ1-1, with 7 bases identical to TRBD1. The sequenced material came from peripheral blood or thyroid tissue (not recorded which). The CDR3 DNA is TGTGCCAGCAGCCCCACAGGGGACACTGAAGCTTTCTTT. Amino acids: CASSPTGDTEAFF.